Listed below are T cell receptor beta chains from one sample, sequenced in a study of blood T cell repertoires in COVID-19. TCRdb keeps only in-frame clones here, not all; method: immunoSEQ multiplex PCR. The sample holds 350,000 to 400,000 clones, around 92% seen once. What was sequenced was PBMCs or T cells enriched from blood (not recorded which). The receptor source for this set is a woman under 40 who had recovered from COVID-19. Both conserved end residues are part of each CDR3. Clone size is not always given. Where it is, it says once, few, many or a class for expanded clones.

>TRBJ1-2|NA|TRBV14
CASSHHNEGRDGYTF
>TRBJ1-1|few|TRBV10-3
CAISSGYEAFF
>TRBJ1-2|NA|TRBV15
CATSRDRNRGHGYTF
>TRBJ1-6|NA|TRBV4-3
CASSQDRVSGGNSPLHF
>TRBJ1-1|NA|TRBV30
CAWSLPRGVKTEAFF
>TRBJ1-6|NA|TRBV2
CASSEAGRAGKPPLHF
>TRBJ2-2|NA|TRBV6-5
CASSYYGTGVTGELFF
>TRBJ1-6|NA|TRBV15
CATSRAGTGVSPLHF
>TRBJ1-2|NA|TRBV29-1
CSALQGAPLGYTF
>TRBJ2-7|NA|TRBV7-2
CASSLSGANYEQYF
>TRBJ1-2|once|TRBV3-1/TRBV3-2
CASSIDRAGGYTF
>TRBJ2-1|NA|TRBV18
CASSPRTSGSRYNEQFF
>TRBJ1-2|NA|TRBV4-1
CASSQRDRDYGYTF
>TRBJ1-6|NA|TRBV6-6
CASSQTGAYSPLHF
>TRBJ1-3|NA|TRBV4-2
CASSLMDRVGGGNTIYF
>TRBJ1-1|NA|TRBV4-1
CASSQALGVTEAFF
>TRBJ2-5|NA|TRBV7-6
CASSSIPPPEPEETQYF
>TRBJ1-5|few|TRBV12-3/TRBV12-4
CASSRGQNQPQHF
>TRBJ1-6|NA|TRBV30
CAGREWGSPLHF
>TRBJ2-7|NA|TRBV6-5
CATKKPIAGAYEQYF
>TRBJ1-4|NA|TRBV5-1
CASSLGTVNEKLFF
>TRBJ2-1|NA|TRBV7-6
CASSLATGGLFYNEQFF
>TRBJ1-1|once|TRBV30
CAWNRGINTEAFF